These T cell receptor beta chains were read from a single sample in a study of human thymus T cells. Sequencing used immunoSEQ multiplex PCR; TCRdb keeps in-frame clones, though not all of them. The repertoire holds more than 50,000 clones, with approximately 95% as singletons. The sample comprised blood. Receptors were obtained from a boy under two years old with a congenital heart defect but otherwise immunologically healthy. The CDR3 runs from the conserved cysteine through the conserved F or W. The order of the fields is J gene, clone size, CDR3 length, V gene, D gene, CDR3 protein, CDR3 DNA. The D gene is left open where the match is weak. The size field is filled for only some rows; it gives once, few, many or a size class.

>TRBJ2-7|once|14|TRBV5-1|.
CASSFQVGSYEQYF
TGCGCCAGCAGCTTCCAGGTGGGCTCGTACGAGCAGTACTTC
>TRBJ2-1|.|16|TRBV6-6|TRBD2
CASSYSVLAGVNEQFF
TGTGCCAGCAGTTACTCGGTCCTAGCGGGGGTCAATGAGCAGTTCTTC
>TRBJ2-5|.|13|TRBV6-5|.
CASSSGHQETQYF
TGTGCCAGCAGTAGCGGGCACCAAGAGACCCAGTACTTC
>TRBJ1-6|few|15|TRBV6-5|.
CASRQGTVGISPLHF
TGTGCCAGCAGGCAAGGGACCGTCGGGATATCACCCCTCCACTTT
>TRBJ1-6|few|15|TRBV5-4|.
CASSLGGTYNSPLHF
TGTGCCAGCAGCTTGGGGGGAACCTATAATTCACCCCTCCACTTT
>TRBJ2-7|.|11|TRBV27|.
CASSFNSEQYF
TGTGCCAGCAGTTTCAACTCCGAGCAGTACTTC
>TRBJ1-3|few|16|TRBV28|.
CASSLELDSSGNTIYF
TGTGCCAGCAGTTTAGAACTCGACAGCTCTGGAAACACCATATATTTT
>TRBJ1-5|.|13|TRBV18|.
CASLERANQPQHF
TGTGCCAGCCTCGAAAGGGCCAATCAGCCCCAGCATTTT
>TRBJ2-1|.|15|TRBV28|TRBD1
CASRPGGTGGGEQFF
TGTGCCAGCAGACCCGGAGGCACAGGGGGCGGTGAGCAGTTCTTC
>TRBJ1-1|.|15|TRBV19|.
CASSILEGANTEAFF
TGTGCCAGTAGTATTTTGGAGGGTGCGAACACTGAAGCTTTCTTT
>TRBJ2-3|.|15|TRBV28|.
CASSEERVSTDTQYF
TGTGCCAGCAGTGAGGAGCGGGTGAGCACAGATACGCAGTATTTT
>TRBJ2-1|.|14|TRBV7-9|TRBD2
CASSLGLAGNEQFF
TGTGCCAGCAGCTTAGGACTAGCGGGAAATGAGCAGTTCTTC
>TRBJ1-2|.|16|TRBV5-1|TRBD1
CASSSQPGQGAGGYTF
TGCGCCAGCAGCTCCCAACCGGGACAGGGGGCGGGTGGCTACACCTTC
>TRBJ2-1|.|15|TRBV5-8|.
CASSLGQGMYNEQFF
TGTGCCAGCAGCTTGGGGCAGGGTATGTACAATGAGCAGTTCTTC
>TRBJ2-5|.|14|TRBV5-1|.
CASRPDRSWETQYF
TGCGCCAGCAGGCCGGACAGATCTTGGGAGACCCAGTACTTC